This T cell receptor (beta chain) was retrieved from a study of blood T cell repertoires in COVID-19. In the study overall: Recovered participants had two consecutive negative NP/OP PCR tests, healthcare professional clearance, or symptom resolution.

The CDR3 is 16 amino acids. Trimming at V came to 3 bases and at J to 3 bases, leaving 8 bases not matched to a gene. Germline V gene data show CDR1 as MGHRA and CDR2 as YSYEKL. The repertoire was sequenced with immunoSEQ multiplex PCR; TCRdb's copy has only in-frame clones and lacks some. The sample holds approximately 360,000 clones, approximately 87% seen once. This receptor was identified in a man aged 35-49 years in a cohort exposed to, infected with or recovered from COVID-19 (not recorded which). Specimen: PBMCs or T cells enriched from blood (not recorded which). The rearrangement uses TRBV4-1 and TRBJ1-2; TRBD1 agrees at 9 bases. The chain's CDR3 is CASSHVRDREDYGYTF. CDR3 coding DNA: TGCGCCAGCAGCCACGTCCGGGACAGGGAAGACTATGGCTACACCTTC.